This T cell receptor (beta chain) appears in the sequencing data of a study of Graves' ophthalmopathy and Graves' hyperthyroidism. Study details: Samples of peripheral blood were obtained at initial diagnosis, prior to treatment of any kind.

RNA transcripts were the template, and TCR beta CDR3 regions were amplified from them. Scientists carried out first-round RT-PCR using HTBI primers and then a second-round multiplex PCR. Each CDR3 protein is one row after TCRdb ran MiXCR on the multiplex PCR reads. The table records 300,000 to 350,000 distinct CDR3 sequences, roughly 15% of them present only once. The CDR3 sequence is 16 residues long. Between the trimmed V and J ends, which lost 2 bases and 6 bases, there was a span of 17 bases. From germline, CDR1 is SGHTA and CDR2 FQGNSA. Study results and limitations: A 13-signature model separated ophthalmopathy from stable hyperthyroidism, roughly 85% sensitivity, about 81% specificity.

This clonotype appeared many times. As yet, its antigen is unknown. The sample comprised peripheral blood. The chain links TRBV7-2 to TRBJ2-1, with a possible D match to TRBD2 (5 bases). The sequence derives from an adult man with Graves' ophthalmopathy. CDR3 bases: TGTGCCAGCAGCTTACGAGACCTCATTGGAGGCAATGAGCAGTTCTTC. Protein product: CASSLRDLIGGNEQFF.